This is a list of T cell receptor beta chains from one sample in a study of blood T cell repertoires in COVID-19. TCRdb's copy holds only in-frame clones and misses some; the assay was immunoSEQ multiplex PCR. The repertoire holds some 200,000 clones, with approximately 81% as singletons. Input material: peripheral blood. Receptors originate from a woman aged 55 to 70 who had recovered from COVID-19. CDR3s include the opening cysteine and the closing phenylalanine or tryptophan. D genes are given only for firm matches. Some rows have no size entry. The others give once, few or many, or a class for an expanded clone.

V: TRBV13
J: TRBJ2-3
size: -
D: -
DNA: TGTGCCAGCAGCTTTTCTGATACGCAGTATTTT
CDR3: CASSFSDTQYF

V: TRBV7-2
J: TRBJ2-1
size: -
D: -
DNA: TGTGCCAGCAGCTTAATCCGGAGTCGGAATAATGAGCAGTTCTTC
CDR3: CASSLIRSRNNEQFF

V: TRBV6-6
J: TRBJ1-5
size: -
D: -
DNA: TGTGCCAGCAGTTACGGACAGCGCAATCAGCCCCAGCATTTT
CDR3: CASSYGQRNQPQHF

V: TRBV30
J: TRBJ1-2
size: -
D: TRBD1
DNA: TGTGCCTGGAGCACGGACAGGCCCTATGGCTACACCTTC
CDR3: CAWSTDRPYGYTF

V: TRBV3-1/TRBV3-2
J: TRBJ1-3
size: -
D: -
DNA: TGTGCCAGCACCCAAAGAGGGAGCTCTGGAAACACCATATATTTT
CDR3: CASTQRGSSGNTIYF

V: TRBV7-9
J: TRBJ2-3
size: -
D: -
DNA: TGTGCCAGCAACGGGGGCACAGATACGCAGTATTTT
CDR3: CASNGGTDTQYF

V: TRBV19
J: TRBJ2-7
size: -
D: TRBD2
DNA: TGTGCCAGTAGTCCTAGCACTAGCGGGGGGTCCTACGAGCAGTACTTC
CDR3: CASSPSTSGGSYEQYF

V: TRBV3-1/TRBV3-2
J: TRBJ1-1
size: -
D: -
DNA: TGTGCCAGCAGTGGAGAAGTTGGCACTGAAGCTTTCTTT
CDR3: CASSGEVGTEAFF

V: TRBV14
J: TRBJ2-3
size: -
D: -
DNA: TGTGCCAGCAGCCCCGCCCGACTAGGGGATACGCAGTATTTT
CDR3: CASSPARLGDTQYF

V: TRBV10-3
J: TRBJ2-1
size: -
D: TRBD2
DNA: TGTGCCATCAGTCGGACTAGCCCCTACAATGAGCAGTTCTTC
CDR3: CAISRTSPYNEQFF

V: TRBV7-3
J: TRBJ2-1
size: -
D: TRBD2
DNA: TGTGCCAGCTCCTCGGGGGGGCCCTACAATGAGCAGTTCTTC
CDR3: CASSSGGPYNEQFF

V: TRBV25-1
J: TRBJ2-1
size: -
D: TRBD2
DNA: TGTGCCAGCAGTTCCGTAGCGGGGGGAAACTACAATGAGCAGTTCTTC
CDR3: CASSSVAGGNYNEQFF

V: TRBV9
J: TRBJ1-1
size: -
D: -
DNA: TGTGCCAGCGGCCGCGAGGGTTGGACTGAAGCTTTCTTT
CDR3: CASGREGWTEAFF

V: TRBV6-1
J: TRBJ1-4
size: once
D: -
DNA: TGTGCCAGCAGTGACCGGTTTACTAATGAAAAACTGTTTTTT
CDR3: CASSDRFTNEKLFF

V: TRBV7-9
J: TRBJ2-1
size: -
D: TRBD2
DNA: TGTGCCAGCAGCTTAGAAACAAGCGGGAGCTCCTACAATGAGCAGTTCTTC
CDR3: CASSLETSGSSYNEQFF

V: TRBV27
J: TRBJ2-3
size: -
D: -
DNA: TGTGCCAGCAGTTTTAGTCAGCGTGGGGCCTCCACAGATACGCAGTATTTT
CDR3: CASSFSQRGASTDTQYF

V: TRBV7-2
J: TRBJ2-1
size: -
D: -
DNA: TGTGCCAGCAGCCAAGTGGCGGGGCGGGCACAGTTCTTC
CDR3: CASSQVAGRAQFF

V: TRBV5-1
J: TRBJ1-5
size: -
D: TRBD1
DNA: TGCGCCAGCAGCCCGGGGACAGGGGGTAGCCAGCCCCAGCATTTT
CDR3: CASSPGTGGSQPQHF

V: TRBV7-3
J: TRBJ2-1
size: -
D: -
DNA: TGTGCCAGCAGCTTATCGCAGGGTACGTACAATGAGCAGTTCTTC
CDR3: CASSLSQGTYNEQFF

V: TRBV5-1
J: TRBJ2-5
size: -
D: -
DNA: TGCGCCAGCAGCCCGGAGGTGAGGGCTGGGGAGACCCAGTACTTC
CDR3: CASSPEVRAGETQYF

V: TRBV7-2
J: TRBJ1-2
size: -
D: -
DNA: TGTGCCAGCAGCTTCTCGGCAGGGTTAGACCGTGGCTACACCTTC
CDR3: CASSFSAGLDRGYTF

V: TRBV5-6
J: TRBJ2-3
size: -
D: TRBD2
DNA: TGTGCCAGCAGCTTGTTCGGGGGGGGCACAGATACGCAGTATTTT
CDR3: CASSLFGGGTDTQYF

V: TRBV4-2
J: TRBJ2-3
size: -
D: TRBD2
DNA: TGTGCCAGCAGCCAAGCGTCCCTAGCGGGGGGGAACACAGATACGCAGTATTTT
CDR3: CASSQASLAGGNTDTQYF

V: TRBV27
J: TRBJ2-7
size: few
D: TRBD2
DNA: TGTGCCAGCAGTTTGTCGAGCGGGGGTTTCCTCCCCTACGAGCAGTACTTC
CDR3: CASSLSSGGFLPYEQYF

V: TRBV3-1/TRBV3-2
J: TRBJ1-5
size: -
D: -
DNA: TGTGCCAGCAGCCGCACCTCGGATCAGCCCCAGCATTTT
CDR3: CASSRTSDQPQHF

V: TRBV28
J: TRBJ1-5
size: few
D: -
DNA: TGTGCCAGCTTCACAGGAGTATTTGCCCAGCATTTT
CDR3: CASFTGVFAQHF

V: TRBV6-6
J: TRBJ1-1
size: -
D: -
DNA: TGTGCCAGCAGGGACCGGGATTCCTATGACGGTTTCTTT
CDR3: CASRDRDSYDGFF

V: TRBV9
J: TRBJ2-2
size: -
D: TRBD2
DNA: TGTGCCAGCACGGGACTAGCCACCGGGGAGCTGTTTTTT
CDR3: CASTGLATGELFF

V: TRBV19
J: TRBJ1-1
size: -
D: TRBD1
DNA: TGTGCCAGTAGTAGACAGGGTTTTGACACTGAAGCTTTCTTT
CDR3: CASSRQGFDTEAFF

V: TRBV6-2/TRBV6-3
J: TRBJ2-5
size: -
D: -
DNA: TGTGCCAGCAGTTTACAGGGTAGAGGGCCGCTTAACTTC
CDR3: CASSLQGRGPLNF

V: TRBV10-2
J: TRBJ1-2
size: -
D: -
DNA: TGCGCCAGCAAAGCCGGACAAGGATCGATTCGCTACACCTTC
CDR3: CASKAGQGSIRYTF

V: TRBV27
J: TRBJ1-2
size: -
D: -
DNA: TGTGCCAGCAGTTTATCGAGCGGGGTCGGTGGCTACACCTTC
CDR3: CASSLSSGVGGYTF

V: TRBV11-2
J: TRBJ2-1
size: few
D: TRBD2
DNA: TGTGCCAGCAGCCCGACGGAGCGGGGGGGTTACAATGAGCAGTTCTTC
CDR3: CASSPTERGGYNEQFF

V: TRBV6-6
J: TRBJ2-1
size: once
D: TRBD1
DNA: TGTGCCAGCAGTTTCCAGGGGGCCAGGTACAATGAGCAGTTCTTC
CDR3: CASSFQGARYNEQFF

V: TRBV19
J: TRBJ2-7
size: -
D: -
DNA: TGTGCCAGTAGCCCCGCGCAGGCCGGCTACGAGCAGTACTTC
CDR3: CASSPAQAGYEQYF

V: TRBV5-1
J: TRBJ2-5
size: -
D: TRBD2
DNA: TGCGCCAGCAGCTTGTTCCTAGCGGCCCAAGAGACCCAGTACTTC
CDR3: CASSLFLAAQETQYF

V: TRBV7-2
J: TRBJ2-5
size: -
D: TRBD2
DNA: TGTGCCAGCAGCTCGCCCGGGGGGGAAGAGACCCAGTACTTC
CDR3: CASSSPGGEETQYF

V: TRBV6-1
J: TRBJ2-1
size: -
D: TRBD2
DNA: TGTGCCAGCAGTGAATCGATTAGCGGGGGCGGTGAGCAGTTCTTC
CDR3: CASSESISGGGEQFF

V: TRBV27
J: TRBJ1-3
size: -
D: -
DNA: TGTGCCAGCAGTCCTATCGGGGGAAGCTCTGGAAACACCATATATTTT
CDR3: CASSPIGGSSGNTIYF

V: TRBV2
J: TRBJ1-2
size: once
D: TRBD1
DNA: TGTGCCAGCAGCGCGTCCCGGGACAGGGGGTCGAAGGGCTACACCTTC
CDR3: CASSASRDRGSKGYTF

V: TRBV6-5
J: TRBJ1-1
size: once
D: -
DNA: TGTGCCAGCAGCCAACGGGGGACTGGGGGTGAAGCTTTCTTT
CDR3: CASSQRGTGGEAFF

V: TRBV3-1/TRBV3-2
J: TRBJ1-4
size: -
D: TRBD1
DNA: TGTGCCAGCAGAAACAGGGGCGCGGATGAAAAACTGTTTTTT
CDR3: CASRNRGADEKLFF

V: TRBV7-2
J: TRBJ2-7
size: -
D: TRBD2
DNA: TGTGCCAGCAGCTCGCCCCTGACAGCGGGGGGCGCCTACGAGCAGTACTTC
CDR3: CASSSPLTAGGAYEQYF

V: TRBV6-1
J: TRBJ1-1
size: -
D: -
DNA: TGTGCCAGTACTCCAGGGGTTCGCACTGAAGCTTTCTTT
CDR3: CASTPGVRTEAFF